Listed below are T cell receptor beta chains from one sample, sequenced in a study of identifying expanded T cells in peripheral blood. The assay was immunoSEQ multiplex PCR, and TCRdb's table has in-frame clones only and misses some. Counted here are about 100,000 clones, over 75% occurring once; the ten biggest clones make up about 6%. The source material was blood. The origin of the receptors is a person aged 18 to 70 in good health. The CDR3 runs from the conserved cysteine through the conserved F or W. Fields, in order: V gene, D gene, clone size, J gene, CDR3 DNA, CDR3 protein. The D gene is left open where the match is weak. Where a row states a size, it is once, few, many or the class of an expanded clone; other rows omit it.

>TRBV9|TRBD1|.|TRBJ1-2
TGTGCCAGCACCAGGGCCCGACAGGGAACAAATGGCTACACCTTC
CASTRARQGTNGYTF
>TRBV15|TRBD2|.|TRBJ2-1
TGTGCCACCAGCAGAAGAGCGGGAGTGGGGTACAATGAGCAGTTCTTC
CATSRRAGVGYNEQFF
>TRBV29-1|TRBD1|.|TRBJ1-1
TGCAGCGTGAACCTCGGGACAGGATACACTGAAGCTTTCTTT
CSVNLGTGYTEAFF
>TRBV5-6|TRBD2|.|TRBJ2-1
TGTGCCAGCAGCGGACTAGCGGGGGGCCTGAATGAGCAGTTCTTC
CASSGLAGGLNEQFF
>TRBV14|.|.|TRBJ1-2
TGTGCCAGCAGCCCCAGGCGGGTCCGCTATGGCTACACCTTC
CASSPRRVRYGYTF
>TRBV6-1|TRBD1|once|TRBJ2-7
TGTGCCAGCAGTGTAGTGGGACAGATATTCTACGAGCAGTACTTC
CASSVVGQIFYEQYF
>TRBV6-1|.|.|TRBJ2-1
TGTGCCAGCAGATTGACTGGGAATTACAATGAGCAGTTCTTC
CASRLTGNYNEQFF
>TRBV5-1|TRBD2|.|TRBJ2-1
TGCGCCAGCGTTGACCTAAGCGGGGGGGCCTACAATGAGCAGTTCTTC
CASVDLSGGAYNEQFF
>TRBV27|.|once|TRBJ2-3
TGTGCCAGCAGTTATCTCCAAAGCACAGATACGCAGTATTTT
CASSYLQSTDTQYF
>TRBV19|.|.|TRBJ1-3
TGTGCCAGTACCGTCGGCAGGGCCGGAAACACCATATATTTT
CASTVGRAGNTIYF
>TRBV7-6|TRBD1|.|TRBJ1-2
TGTGCCAGCAGCACAGGGACAGTCGGTGGCTACACCTTC
CASSTGTVGGYTF
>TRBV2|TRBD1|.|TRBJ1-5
TGTGCCAGCACCCGGGACAGGGACAATCAGCCCCAGCATTTT
CASTRDRDNQPQHF
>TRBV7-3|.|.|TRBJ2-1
TGTGCCAGCAGCTTTGAGCCGGGCAATGAGCAGTTCTTC
CASSFEPGNEQFF
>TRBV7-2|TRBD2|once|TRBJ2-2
TGTGCCAGCAGCTTAGGTCTAGCGGGAACCGGGGAGCTGTTTTTT
CASSLGLAGTGELFF
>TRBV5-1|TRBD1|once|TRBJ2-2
TGCGCCAGCAAGGAGCAGGGGGCGGGCACCGGGGAGCTGTTTTTT
CASKEQGAGTGELFF
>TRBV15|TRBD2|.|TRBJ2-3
TGTGCCACCAGCAGAGATTTAGCGGGGGGGATCGCAGATACGCAGTATTTT
CATSRDLAGGIADTQYF
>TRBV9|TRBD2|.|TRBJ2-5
TGTGCCAGCAGCGTAGGAGGGCGGGAGGTACAAGAGACCCAGTACTTC
CASSVGGREVQETQYF
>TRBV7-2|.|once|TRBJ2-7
TGTGCCAGCAGCTTAGTACGTCAGCCTGGGGAGCAGTACTTC
CASSLVRQPGEQYF
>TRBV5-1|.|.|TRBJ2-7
TGCGCCAGCAGCGGCGGCCGGGCAGGCAATACCTACGAGCAGTACTTC
CASSGGRAGNTYEQYF
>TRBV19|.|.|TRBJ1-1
TGTGCCAGTAGTAGATCCCGGGACCCCACTGAAGCTTTCTTT
CASSRSRDPTEAFF
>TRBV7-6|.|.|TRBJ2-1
TGTGCCAGCAGCTTAGCCAGGACAGCTGAGCAGTTCTTC
CASSLARTAEQFF
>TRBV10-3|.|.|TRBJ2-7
TGTGCCATCAGTGCCAGGGAATTCCCCTACGAGCAGTACTTC
CAISAREFPYEQYF
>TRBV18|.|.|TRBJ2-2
TGTGCCAGCTCGCCAATGAGATCAGGGGAAGGCGCGAACACCGGGGAGCTGTTTTTT
CASSPMRSGEGANTGELFF
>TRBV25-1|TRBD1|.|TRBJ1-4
TGTGCCAGCAGTATACCGGGACAGGGAGACGAAAAACTGTTTTTT
CASSIPGQGDEKLFF
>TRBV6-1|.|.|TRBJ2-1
TGTGCCAGCCGAGGGGTTTACTCCTACAATGAGCAGTTCTTC
CASRGVYSYNEQFF
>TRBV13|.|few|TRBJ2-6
TGTGCCAGCAGCTTACCTTCACTGGGGGCCAACGTCCTGACTTTC
CASSLPSLGANVLTF
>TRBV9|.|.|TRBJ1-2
TGTGCCAGCAGCGCGGGGTCGGGCGGCTACACCTTC
CASSAGSGGYTF
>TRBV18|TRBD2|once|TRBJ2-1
TGTGCCAGCTCACCAAATCGGGGCTCGGGCGGGAGCGCTGCTGAGCAGTTCTTC
CASSPNRGSGGSAAEQFF
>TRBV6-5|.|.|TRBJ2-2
TGTGCCAGCAGTTCCGCCTTGCCGGGACCCCACGAGCTGTTTTTT
CASSSALPGPHELFF
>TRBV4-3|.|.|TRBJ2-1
TGCGCCAGCAGCCAAGAGCGGGCGGGGTCCTACAATGAGCAGTTCTTC
CASSQERAGSYNEQFF
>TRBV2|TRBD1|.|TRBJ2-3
TGTGCCAGCAGGGGGGACAGGGGGACAGATACGCAGTATTTT
CASRGDRGTDTQYF
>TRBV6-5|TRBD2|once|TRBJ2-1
TGTGCCAGCAGGGGGGTAGCGGGGGCCTACAATGAGCAGTTCTTC
CASRGVAGAYNEQFF
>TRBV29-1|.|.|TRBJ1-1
TGCAGCGTTCTTAGGGGCGCCACTGAAGCTTTCTTT
CSVLRGATEAFF
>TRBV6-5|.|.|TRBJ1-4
TGTGCCAGCAGTGCCGATCTGTTGGTGGAAAAACTGTTTTTT
CASSADLLVEKLFF
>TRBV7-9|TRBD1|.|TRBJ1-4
TGTGCCAGCACCATAGGACAGGGGGCGGTGGAAAAACTGTTTTTT
CASTIGQGAVEKLFF
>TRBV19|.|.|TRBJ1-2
TGTGCCAGTAGTCAAGGTTGGAGGGGCCACTATGGCTACACCTTC
CASSQGWRGHYGYTF